A single sample gave rise to the 4 T cell receptor beta chains below, sequenced in a study of blood T cell repertoires in COVID-19. Here immunoSEQ multiplex PCR was the method, and the copy in TCRdb shows in-frame clones only, minus some. The table has 120,000 or so clones, over 55% seen once. The specimen was peripheral blood. The receptors shown here come from a woman aged 70 to 79 with acute or convalescent COVID-19.

This clone was detected only a few times. The chain couples TRBV27 to TRBJ1-4; TRBD1 matches 7 bases. Germline CDR1 and CDR2: MNHEY and SMNVEV (reference sequence). V was pared by 8 bases and J by 5 bases, with 8 bases of the junction left unmatched. This CDR3 has 14 residues. CDR3 residues: CASADRVPNEKLFF. The DNA of the CDR3 is TGTGCCAGCGCCGACAGGGTGCCGAATGAAAAACTGTTTTTT.

V gene TRBV2 combines with J gene TRBJ1-1; 11 bases are shared with TRBD1. Germline V CDR1 and CDR2: SNHLY, FYNNEI. The trim removed 8 bases at V and 4 bases at J, leaving 3 bases unmatched. This CDR3 region has 13 residues. The DNA for the CDR3 is TGTGCCAGCGGGGGACAGGGGGTCACTGAAGCTTTCTTT. Translating gives CASGGQGVTEAFF.

The chain carries TRBV7-2 and TRBJ1-2, with 7 bases aligning to TRBD1. The trim removed 2 bases at V and 4 bases at J, leaving 4 bases unmatched. Germline-derived CDR1 and CDR2 are SGHTA and FQGNSA. CDR3 length: 14 amino acids. The CDR3 sequence: CASSLINRGYGYTF. In nucleotides, the CDR3 is TGTGCCAGCAGCTTAATCAACAGGGGCTATGGCTACACCTTC.

This chain links TRBV7-3 with TRBJ2-1; D perhaps matches TRBD2 (6 bases). V lost 5 bases and J 9 bases, leaving 17 bases between the germline ends. The germline V gene has CDR1 SGHTA and CDR2 FQGTGA. The CDR3 covers 14 residues. Here the CDR3 DNA reads TGTGCCAGCAGCCCAACTAGCATATCAATTGAGCAGTTCTTC. This encodes CASSPTSISIEQFF. Combining the CDR3 with reference TRBV7-3 and TRBJ2-1 gives the whole variable domain GAGVSQTPSNKVTEKGKYVELRCDPISGHTALYWYRQSLGQGPEFLIYFQGTGAADDSGLPNDRFFAVRPEGSVSTLKIQRTERGDSAVYLCASSPTSISIEQFFGPGTRLTVL.